This T cell receptor (beta chain) was obtained from a study of shared clonotypes between healthy human individuals. It was 250 to 350 ng DNA, about 33,000 T cell genomes, that went into each replicate PCR of unsorted PBMC. The unsorted PBMC sample used ten immunoSEQ deep assay plates. Data came from immunoSEQ multiplex PCR; TCRdb stores just in-frame clones and leaves some out. The sample includes about 480,000 clones, about four fifths seen only once; the top ten take about an eighth. Germline CDR1 and CDR2: SGHAT and FQNNGV. V was pared by 1 base and J by 4 bases, with 11 bases of the junction left unmatched. This CDR3 has 18 amino acids. In unsorted samples, genomic DNA was obtained using around 100 million PBMCs.

This receptor was obtained from a woman in her thirties or forties in good health. Some clones in this sample may be carry-over from other donors' samples. The chain is built from TRBV11-2 and TRBJ2-3, with 10 positions matching TRBD2. The sample taken for sequencing was PBMCs. CDR3 in amino acids: CASSLVGRSSGSPDTQYF. The DNA for the CDR3 is TGTGCCAGCAGCTTAGTGGGTCGATCTAGCGGGAGCCCAGATACGCAGTATTTT.